A single sample gave rise to the 10 T cell receptor beta chains below, sequenced in a study of tumor-infiltrating lymphocytes in primary liver carcinoma. Using a constant-region primer together with ProtoScript II reverse transcriptase, TCR beta cDNA was made from approximately 500 ng of total RNA. What produced the TCR beta libraries was three nested multiplex PCR rounds using slightly modified ARM-PCR. Researchers ran the first two PCR rounds for roughly 10 cycles each with TRBV1-TRBV30 forward primers and a C-beta reverse primer. From the multiplex PCR reads, TCRdb called clonotypes with MiXCR, one entry per CDR3 protein. Among about 300,000 distinct CDR3 sequences, 65% were seen once, and the ten largest hold roughly 9%. Germline DNA was extracted too, while blood RNA derived from unsorted whole blood. Sequenced input: peripheral blood. The receptor source for this set is a man in his forties or fifties with primary liver carcinoma and hepatitis B virus infection.

Concerning this clonotype: The junction shows a germline mismatch at one end, possibly a read error. V gene TRBV28 combines with J gene TRBJ2-4, with 15 bases fitting TRBD2. Germline values: CDR1 MDHEN, CDR2 SYDVKM. The CDR3 spans 18 residues. CDR3 bases: TGTGCCAGCAGCGGACTAGCGGGAGGGCCTCTAGCCAAAATCATTCAGTACTTC. Encoded protein: CASSGLAGGPLAKIIQYF.

The chain links TRBV25-1 to TRBJ2-7, with D perhaps TRBD1 or TRBD2 (5 bases each). This CDR3 has 13 amino acids. Germline V lookup: CDR1 MGHDK, CDR2 SYGVNS. V lost 4 bases and J 4 bases, leaving 11 bases between the germline ends. The CDR3 nucleotides read TGTGCCAGCAGTGCCCCGGGACGGTACGAGCAGTACTTC. Amino acid sequence: CASSAPGRYEQYF.

Notes on this clonotype: This clone may be a read error of a much larger clone one base away. The CDR3 spells CASVKRWASMKTEAFF. Here the CDR3 DNA reads TGTGCCAGCGTAAAACGATGGGCCTCTATGAAGACTGAAGCTTTCTTT. The chain joins TRBV6-1 to TRBJ1-1; no clear D. The CDR3 runs 16 residues. Germline CDR1 MNHNS, CDR2 SASEGT.

The V call is TRBV10-3, the J call TRBJ1-4, with 9 bases matching TRBD1. Per the germline V gene, CDR1 is ENHRY and CDR2 is SYGVKD. CDR3 length: 15 amino acids. J gave up 9 bases and V 4 bases, and 9 bases lay outside the gene matches. In nucleotides, the CDR3 is TGTGCCATCAGTGGAGGGACAGGGAGAGATAAAAAACTGTTTTTT. The encoded protein is CAISGGTGRDKKLFF.

Notes on this clonotype: Relative to the germline gene, one junction end is altered; a read error may explain this. The V gene is TRBV11-2, the J gene TRBJ2-1; TRBD2 might be the D (5 bases). This CDR3 spans 16 amino acids. CDR1 and CDR2 from the germline V gene are SGHAT and FQNNGV. The chain's CDR3 is CASMRLAGGRYDEQFF. In nucleotides, the CDR3 is TGTGCCAGCATGAGGCTAGCAGGAGGAAGATACGATGAACAGTTCTTC.

The sample holds a few counts of this clonotype. The CDR3 loop reads CASSYLSGKGEQYF. As DNA, the CDR3 is TGTGCCAGCAGTTATCTTTCGGGGAAAGGCGAGCAGTACTTC. The chain employs TRBV6-2 or TRBV6-3 and TRBJ2-7; possibly TRBD2 for D (5 bases). This CDR3 contains 14 residues. V dropped 3 bases and J dropped 6 bases, with 15 bases sitting between them. Germline V CDR1 and CDR2: MNHEY, SVGEGT.

A word on this clonotype: With a much larger clone just one base away, this may be a read error. Since no conserved phenylalanine or tryptophan closes the CDR3, a read error is the likely cause. CDR3 sequence reads: CASSYSLAGGPGGELFY. Written as DNA, the CDR3 is TGTGCCAGCAGTTACTCCCTAGCGGGAGGTCCTGGCGGGGAGCTGTTTTAT. The V and J genes are TRBV6-5 and TRBJ2-2; 11 nucleotides line up with TRBD2. Losses at the gene ends were 0 bases for V and 7 bases for J; bases not matched to a gene: 7. The CDR3 spans 17 residues. Germline loops: CDR1 MNHEY, CDR2 SVGAGI.

With respect to this clonotype: A much larger clonotype is one base distant, so this may be a read error. The chain links TRBV6-2 or TRBV6-3 to TRBJ1-5; 7 bases fit TRBD1. The CDR3 runs to 13 residues. Germline CDR1 MNHEY, CDR2 SVGEGT. The CDR3 nucleotides are TGTGACAGCAGACAGGGACATAATCATCCCCAGCATTTT. Translated, it gives CDSRQGHNHPQHF.

Notes on this clonotype: Its ends do not fully match the called genes, so a read error is possible. The chain links TRBV5-5 to TRBJ2-7; D is perhaps TRBD1 or TRBD2 (6 bases each). Per the germline V gene, CDR1 is SGHKS and CDR2 is YYEKEE (reference sequence). This CDR3 region has 15 residues. The CDR3 DNA reads as TGTGCTAGCAGCTCGGCCGTTGGAGGGGGGTACGAGCAGTACTTC. Its translation: CASSSAVGGGYEQYF.

This chain connects TRBV5-4 to TRBJ2-7, with D unclear. CDR1 SGHNT and CDR2 YYREEE come from the germline V gene (reference sequence). CDR3 size: 15 residues. Trimming removed 6 bases from V and 2 bases from J, with 18 bases in between. Here the CDR3 DNA reads TGTGCCAGCAACTCTACTAACGGGCTTACCTACGAGCAGTACTTC. Translating gives CASNSTNGLTYEQYF.